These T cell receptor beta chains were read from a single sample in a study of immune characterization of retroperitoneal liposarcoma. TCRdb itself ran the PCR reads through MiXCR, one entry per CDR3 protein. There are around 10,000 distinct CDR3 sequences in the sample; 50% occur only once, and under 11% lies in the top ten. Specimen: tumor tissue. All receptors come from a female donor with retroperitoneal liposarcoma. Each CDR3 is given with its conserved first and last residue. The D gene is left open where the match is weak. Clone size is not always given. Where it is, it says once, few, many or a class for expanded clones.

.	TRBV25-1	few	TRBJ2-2	TGTGCCAGCAGTGTACAGGGAAATGCCGGGGAGCTGTTTTTT	CASSVQGNAGELFF
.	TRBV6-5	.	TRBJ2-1	TGTGCCAGCAGTTGCTTGAATGAGCAGTTCTTC	CASSCLNEQFF
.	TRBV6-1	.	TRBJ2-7	TGTGCCAGCAGTTACACCTCGACAGGACTAGGAGAGCAGTACTTC	CASSYTSTGLGEQYF
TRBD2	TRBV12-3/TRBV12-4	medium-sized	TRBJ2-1	TGTGCCAGCAGTGACCCGACTAGCGGGAGGCGGGGGACCCAGTTCTTC	CASSDPTSGRRGTQFF
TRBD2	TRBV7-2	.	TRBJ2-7	TGTGCCAGCAGCTTAGCGGGGACTAGCTCCTACGAGCAGTACTTC	CASSLAGTSSYEQYF
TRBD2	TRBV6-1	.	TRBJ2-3	TGTGCCAGCAGGACTAGCGGCACAGATACGCAGTATTTT	CASRTSGTDTQYF
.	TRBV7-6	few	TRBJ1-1	TGTGCCAGCAGCTTAGAGTACTACACTGAAGCTTTCTTT	CASSLEYYTEAFF
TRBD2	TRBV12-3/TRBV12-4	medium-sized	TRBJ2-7	TGTGCCAGCAGGGGGGGGACTAGCGGGCCCTACGAGCAGTACTTC	CASRGGTSGPYEQYF
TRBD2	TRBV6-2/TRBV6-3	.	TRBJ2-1	TGTGCCAGCAGTTCCGCGGGGGACTACAATGAGCAGTTCTTC	CASSSAGDYNEQFF
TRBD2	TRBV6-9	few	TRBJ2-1	TGTGCCAGCATCCCGAGAGGACTAGCGGGAGTCCACGAGCAGTTCTTC	CASIPRGLAGVHEQFF
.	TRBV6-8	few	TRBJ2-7	TGTGCCAGCACTTGGCAACAGGGATTCCACGAGCAGTACTTC	CASTWQQGFHEQYF
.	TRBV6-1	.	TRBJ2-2	TGTGCCAGCATTAGTTCGACCCCCCGGGAGCTGTTTTTT	CASISSTPRELFF
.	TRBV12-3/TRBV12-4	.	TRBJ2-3	TGTGCCAGCAGTACAAAGGGGAATACAGATACGCAGTATTTT	CASSTKGNTDTQYF
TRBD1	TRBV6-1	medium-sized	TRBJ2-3	TGTGCCAGCAGGAGGGGTCGACAGGGAATATTCACAGATACGCAGTATTTT	CASRRGRQGIFTDTQYF
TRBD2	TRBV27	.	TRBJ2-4	TGTGCCAGCAGTCCCGGGGGGACAAACATTCAGTACTTC	CASSPGGTNIQYF
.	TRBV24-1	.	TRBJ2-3	TGTGCCACCAGTGCTTCAGGGACGGGGTCGGGTACGCAGTATTTT	CATSASGTGSGTQYF
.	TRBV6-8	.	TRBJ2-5	TGTGCCACCCCAGACAACCGGGGGACCCAGTACTTC	CATPDNRGTQYF
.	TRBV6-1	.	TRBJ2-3	TGTGCCAGCAGTGAAGAGATTCGCTCGGATACGCAGTATTTT	CASSEEIRSDTQYF
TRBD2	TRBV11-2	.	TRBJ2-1	TGTGCCAGCAGCTTTCCAGGTTTCGGGAGGGAAGGTCAGAATGAGCAGTTCTTC	CASSFPGFGREGQNEQFF
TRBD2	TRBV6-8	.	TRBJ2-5	TGTGCCAGCAGTTACGATCGCGGGGGGGCCGACCAAGAGACCCAGTACTTC	CASSYDRGGADQETQYF
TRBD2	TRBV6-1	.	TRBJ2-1	TGTGCCAGCCGGTGGGGAGGGAGCTCCTACAATGAGCAGTTCTTC	CASRWGGSSYNEQFF
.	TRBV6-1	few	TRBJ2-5	TGTGCCAGCAGCCAAGGACGGACCCAGTACTTC	CASSQGRTQYF
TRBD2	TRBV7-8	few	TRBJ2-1	TGTGCCAGCAGCTTAGTCCTAGCGGGGGGTTATATCTACAATGAGCAGTTCTTC	CASSLVLAGGYIYNEQFF
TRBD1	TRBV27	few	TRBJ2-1	TGTGCCAGCAGTGACAGGGGGTACAATGAGCAGTTCTTC	CASSDRGYNEQFF
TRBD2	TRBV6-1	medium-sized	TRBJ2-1	TGTGCCAGCAGTGAATTTGTCGGGAGGGGAAATGAGCAGTTCTTC	CASSEFVGRGNEQFF
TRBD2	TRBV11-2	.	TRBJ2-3	TGTGCCAGCAGCTTAGAGGTCGGGCGGGGGGCCAAAGATACGCAGTATTTT	CASSLEVGRGAKDTQYF